One sample yielded the 10 T cell receptor beta chains listed below, sequenced in a study of T cell responses to AZD1222 COVID-19 vaccine. Clones were read by immunoSEQ multiplex PCR, and TCRdb kept only the in-frame ones, dropping some. The repertoire has about 86,000 clones, around 73% of them found once; the top ten carry around 20%. This material consisted of peripheral blood, taken on day 0 of AZD1222 vaccination. These TCRs come from an adult in good health.

This clone showed up just a few times. The CDR3 DNA reads TGTGCCAGCAGTTTCAGCCGACAAGAGACCCAGTACTTC. It specifies CASSFSRQETQYF. The chain joins TRBV27 to TRBJ2-5; D not resolved. CDR3 length: 13 amino acids. CDR1 is MNHEY, CDR2 SMNVEV, per germline (reference sequence). V lost 3 bases and J lost 2, with 7 bases in between.

CDR3 region: CASLSRSQSYEQYF. The CDR3 DNA sequence: TGTGCCAGCTTGAGTAGGAGCCAGTCCTACGAGCAGTACTTC. The chain links TRBV6-5 to TRBJ2-7; D is unclear. V was trimmed by 8 bases and J by 1 base, leaving 15 bases between them. Germline V CDR1 and CDR2: MNHEY, SVGAGI. This CDR3 is 14 amino acids long.

This clone was recorded only once. The chain recombines TRBV15 with TRBJ2-3; 8 positions agree with TRBD1. CDR1 and CDR2 from the germline V gene are LNHNV and YYDKDF (reference sequence). The CDR3 spans 14 residues. V was clipped by 1 base and J by 3 bases; unmatched bases: 0. CDR3 loop: CATSRGQGTDTQYF. Here the CDR3 DNA reads TGTGCCACCAGCAGAGGACAGGGGACAGATACGCAGTATTTT.

The chain couples TRBV5-4 to TRBJ1-4, with TRBD1 matching 8 bases. This CDR3 has 17 amino acids. CDR1 is SGHNT, CDR2 YYREEE, per germline (reference sequence). The trim removed 1 base at V and 3 bases at J, leaving 8 bases unmatched. CDR3 region: CASSLRGQGGSNEKLFF. CDR3 coding DNA: TGTGCCAGCAGCTTGAGAGGACAGGGCGGATCTAATGAAAAACTGTTTTTT.

This sequence joins TRBV7-2 and TRBJ2-3; D may be TRBD1 (6 bases). V lost 5 bases, J lost 2 bases, and 11 bases lay in between. The CDR3 spans 14 residues. CDR1 and CDR2 from the germline V gene are SGHTA and FQGNSA. For the CDR3, the DNA is TGTGCCAGCAGCCTACAGGGTTCCACAGATACGCAGTATTTT. Translating it yields CASSLQGSTDTQYF. The full variable domain, rest sourced from reference TRBV7-2 and TRBJ2-3, is GAGVSQSPSNKVTEKGKDVELRCDPISGHTALYWYRQSLGQGLEFLIYFQGNSAPDKSGLPSDRFSAERTGGSVSTLTIQRTQQEDSAVYLCASSLQGSTDTQYFGPGTRLTVL.

The genes are TRBV5-8 and TRBJ1-3; TRBD1 is a possible D gene (5 bases). The V end was cut by 4 bases, the J end by 0 bases, with 8 bases between. The CDR3 sequence is 14 residues long. The germline V gene encodes CDR1 SGHTS and CDR2 YDEGEE. The CDR3 protein is CASSGGGSGNTIYF. CDR3 sequence (DNA): TGTGCCAGCAGCGGTGGGGGCTCTGGAAACACCATATATTTT. The whole variable domain, remainder taken from reference TRBV5-8 and TRBJ1-3, is EAGVTQSPTHLIKTRGQQATLRCSPISGHTSVYWYQQALGLGLQFLLWYDEGEERNRGNFPPRFSGRQFPNYSSELNVNALELEDSALYLCASSGGGSGNTIYFGEGSWLTVV.

The chain carries TRBV6-2 or TRBV6-3 and TRBJ1-1; D unclear. Germline-derived CDR1 and CDR2 are MNHEY and SVGEGT. There are 14 residues in the CDR3. V was pared by 2 bases and J by 1 base, with 8 bases between. CDR3 nucleotide sequence: TGTGCCAGCAGTTACATTACAAGGAACACTGAAGCTTTCTTT. Its protein product is CASSYITRNTEAFF.

This chain links TRBV28 with TRBJ1-1, with D unresolved. This CDR3 is 14 amino acids long. V was cut by 8 bases and J by 0 bases, with 13 bases left in between. In germline, CDR1 is MDHEN, CDR2 SYDVKM. Here the CDR3 reads CASQKGGLNTEAFF. CDR3 bases: TGTGCCAGCCAGAAGGGAGGCTTGAACACTGAAGCTTTCTTT.

The rearrangement joins TRBV18 to TRBJ1-2; D unresolved. Trimming cost V 3 bases and J 1 base, with 12 bases left between them. The CDR3 spans 15 residues. Germline assignment: CDR1 KGHSH and CDR2 LQKENI. This CDR3 reads CASSPSGRRNYGYTF. The DNA of the CDR3 is TGTGCCAGCTCACCCTCGGGGAGACGTAACTATGGCTACACCTTC.

The gene calls are TRBV11-3 and TRBJ2-1; no definite D call. CDR1 and CDR2 from the germline V gene are SGHNT and YENEEA. The CDR3 is 13 residues long. Trimming removed 2 bases from V and 4 bases from J, with 6 bases in between. CDR3 sequence reads: CASSLTAYNEQFF. CDR3 nucleotide sequence: TGTGCCAGCAGCTTAACAGCTTACAATGAGCAGTTCTTC.